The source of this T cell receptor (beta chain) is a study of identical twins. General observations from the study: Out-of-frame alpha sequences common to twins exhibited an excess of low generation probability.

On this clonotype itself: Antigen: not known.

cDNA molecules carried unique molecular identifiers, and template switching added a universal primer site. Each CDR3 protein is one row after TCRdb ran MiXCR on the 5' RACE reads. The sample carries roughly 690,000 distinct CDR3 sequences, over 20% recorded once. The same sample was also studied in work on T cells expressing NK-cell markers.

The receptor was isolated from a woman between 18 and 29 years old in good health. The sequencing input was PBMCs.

CDR3 amino acids: CASTPNRDSQAFF. The CDR3, as DNA: TGTGCCAGCACCCCAAACCGGGACAGTCAAGCTTTCTTT. The V gene is TRBV12-3 or TRBV12-4, the J gene TRBJ1-1; 7 nucleotides agree with TRBD1. The CDR3 is made up of 13 amino acids. The V and J ends lost 7 bases and 9 bases, in that order; junction bases with no gene match: 11.